Each of the 25 T cell receptor beta chains below was sequenced from the same sample in a study of blood T cell repertoires in COVID-19. Data came from immunoSEQ multiplex PCR; TCRdb stores just in-frame clones and leaves some out. The table has some 260,000 clones, around 82% seen once. Sequencing was done on a sample of peripheral blood. All receptors come from an elderly woman with active or convalescent COVID-19.

The chain carries TRBV7-8 and TRBJ1-2; tentative D call: TRBD1 (6 bases). The CDR3 sequence is 17 residues long. CDR1 and CDR2 (germline): SGHVS, FQNEAQ. The V and J ends lost 1 base and 8 bases respectively, with 23 bases between them. CDR3 protein: CASSLVWEQGTNSGYTF. In DNA, the CDR3 is TGTGCCAGCAGCTTAGTGTGGGAGCAGGGGACTAATAGCGGCTACACCTTC.

The CDR3 loop is CASSERQGYGYTF. Written as DNA, the CDR3 is TGTGCCAGCAGTGAAAGACAGGGGTATGGCTACACCTTC. This chain joins TRBV6-1 and TRBJ1-2; 8 bases line up with TRBD1. Germline V gene lookup returns CDR1 MNHNS and CDR2 SASEGT. The CDR3 is 13 residues long. The junction had 1 base not matched to a gene; V was cut back by 2 bases and J by 5 bases.

This sequence joins TRBV4-2 and TRBJ1-2; no reliable D call. The germline V gene has CDR1 LGHNA and CDR2 YNFKEQ. V was trimmed by 0 bases and J by 4 bases, leaving 15 bases between them. This CDR3 spans 16 amino acids. The CDR3 protein is CASSQEESTRLYGYTF. The CDR3 nucleotides are TGTGCCAGCAGCCAAGAAGAATCGACAAGGCTCTATGGCTACACCTTC.

This sequence joins TRBV25-1 and TRBJ1-5, with D possibly TRBD1 on 6 matching bases. CDR1 and CDR2 from the germline V gene are MGHDK and SYGVNS. V gave up 3 bases and J gave up 5 bases, with 20 bases separating them. The CDR3 has 17 amino acids. The CDR3 region has the DNA TGTGCCAGCAGTGAGTCAGTTAATGGGCAGGGGCATCAGCCCCAGCATTTT. Amino acids: CASSESVNGQGHQPQHF. Full variable domain (remainder filled in from reference TRBV25-1 and TRBJ1-5): EADIYQTPRYLVIGTGKKITLECSQTMGHDKMYWYQQDPGMELHLIHYSYGVNSTEKGDLSSESTVSRIRTEHFPLTLESARPSHTSQYLCASSESVNGQGHQPQHFGDGTRLSIL.

The rearrangement links TRBV12-2 to TRBJ2-1; the table names TRBD2, a call not compared with the DNA. TRBV12-2 has pseudogene status. This CDR3 has 16 amino acids. The chain's CDR3 is CASRPGYVGGYNEQFF. The DNA for the CDR3 is TGTGCAAGTCGCCCAGGATATGTCGGGGGGTACAATGAGCAGTTCTTC.

The rearrangement joins TRBV19 to TRBJ1-3, with TRBD1 matching 8 bases. CDR3 length: 15 residues. V lost 4 bases to trimming and J lost 2 bases; unmatched junction nucleotides: 4. Germline CDR1 and CDR2: LNHDA and SQIVND (reference sequence). CDR3: CASSTQTGAGNTIYF. The CDR3 coding sequence is TGTGCCAGTAGTACCCAGACAGGGGCTGGAAACACCATATATTTT.

Only one count was recorded for this clone. V gene TRBV28 combines with J gene TRBJ1-2, with D uncertain. Germline-derived CDR1 and CDR2 are MDHEN and SYDVKM. V was shortened by 3 bases and J by 8 bases, with 10 bases between the two germline ends. The CDR3 loop spans 12 amino acids. The CDR3 nucleotides are TGTGCCAGCAGTTTCCTCCTAGGCGGCTACACCTTC. Encoded protein: CASSFLLGGYTF.

The V gene is TRBV6-5, the J gene TRBJ2-7; the D gene is possibly TRBD2 (5 bases). V lost 4 bases to trimming and J lost 5 bases, with 9 bases between them. Germline lookup yields CDR1 MNHEY and CDR2 SVGAGI. This CDR3 has 12 residues. This CDR3 reads CASSLNGNEQYF. The DNA of the CDR3 is TGTGCCAGCAGTTTAAACGGGAACGAGCAGTACTTC.

The V and J genes are TRBV2 and TRBJ1-4, with D unresolved. The length of the CDR3 is 13 residues. The V gene's germline CDR1 is SNHLY and CDR2 FYNNEI. V lost 7 bases, J lost 5 bases, and 11 bases lay in between. CDR3 amino acids: CASNEVRNEKLFF. CDR3 nucleotide sequence: TGTGCCAGCAATGAGGTTCGGAATGAAAAACTGTTTTTT.

This clone was seen a single time. This rearrangement joins TRBV6-6 to TRBJ2-3; 8 bases are shared with TRBD2. In germline, CDR1 is MNHNY, CDR2 SVGAGI (reference sequence). Trimming took 2 bases from V and 3 from J; bases not matched to a gene: 4. CDR3 length: 15 residues. The CDR3 DNA sequence: TGTGCCAGCAGTTACCCCGGGAGGGGGACAGATACGCAGTATTTT. Translation: CASSYPGRGTDTQYF.

The chain couples TRBV28 to TRBJ1-2; D may be TRBD1 (6 bases). The ends were cut back, 7 bases at V and 0 bases at J, with 9 bases in the middle. The CDR3 consists of 13 residues. Per germline, CDR1 MDHEN and CDR2 SYDVKM. The CDR3 coding sequence is TGTGCCAGCACCACAGGGTCTAACTATGGCTACACCTTC. This encodes CASTTGSNYGYTF.

The J gene is TRBJ2-2, the V gene TRBV19; a weak D match, TRBD2 (6 bases). The V and J ends lost 9 bases and 0 bases respectively, with 14 bases between them. Germline assignment: CDR1 LNHDA and CDR2 SQIVND (reference sequence). This CDR3 is built from 15 residues. CDR3 sequence reads: CARKTGLTNTGELFF. CDR3 coding DNA: TGTGCCAGAAAGACGGGACTCACGAACACCGGGGAGCTGTTTTTT.

The chain has TRBV7-8 and TRBJ1-3, with D unclear. The CDR3 covers 15 residues. Looked up from germline, CDR1 is SGHVS and CDR2 is FQNEAQ. V lost 4 bases, J lost 0 bases, and 10 bases lay in between. In nucleotides, the CDR3 is TGTGCCAGCAGCTCCGACGGAGCCTCTGGAAACACCATATATTTT. Translated, it gives CASSSDGASGNTIYF.

This chain links TRBV19 with TRBJ1-1; 7 nucleotides match TRBD1. Germline loops: CDR1 LNHDA, CDR2 SQIVND (reference sequence). CDR3 length: 14 amino acids. Unmatched junction bases numbered 5, after V lost 6 bases and J lost 1 base. CDR3 amino acids: CASRQGVRNTEAFF. CDR3 DNA sequence: TGTGCCAGTAGGCAGGGGGTGAGGAACACTGAAGCTTTCTTT.

The CDR3 here is CASSEEGQGNGQPQHF. The CDR3 DNA reads as TGTGCCAGCAGCGAGGAGGGACAGGGGAACGGTCAGCCCCAGCATTTT. The J gene is TRBJ1-5, the V gene TRBV7-6, with 10 bases that match TRBD1. The CDR3 sequence is 16 residues long. The junction had 10 bases not matched to a gene; V was cut back by 5 bases and J by 6 bases. Germline assignment: CDR1 SGHVS and CDR2 FNYEAQ.

This sequence joins TRBV19 and TRBJ1-6, with a possible D match to TRBD1 (5 bases). CDR1 and CDR2 (germline): LNHDA, SQIVND (reference sequence). With 2 bases removed from V and 7 bases from J, the gap between germline ends came to 12 bases. The CDR3 is 15 amino acids. The DNA of the CDR3 is TGTGCCAGTAGTATATCGGGGGGGAGCAATTCACCCCTCCACTTT. Translated: CASSISGGSNSPLHF.

V usage is TRBV6-2 or TRBV6-3 and J usage is TRBJ1-2, with TRBD1 identical over 7 bases. The germline gives CDR1 MNHEY, CDR2 SVGEGT. The CDR3 totals 17 residues. J was trimmed by 0 bases and V by 2 bases; bases with no gene match: 9. CDR3 coding DNA: TGTGCCAGCAGTTACCTTTCCACCGGGACAGCTAACTATGGCTACACCTTC. Protein sequence: CASSYLSTGTANYGYTF.

This clone was seen a few times. The chain employs TRBV5-1 and TRBJ1-3; no firm D call. Trimming removed 1 base at V and 0 bases at J, with 20 bases between. CDR1 and CDR2 from the germline V gene are SGHRS and YFSETQ. The CDR3 runs to 19 residues. For the CDR3, the DNA is TGCGCCAGCAGCTTGTGGTCAGGATCTAATTCTAACTCTGGAAACACCATATATTTT. Translation gives CASSLWSGSNSNSGNTIYF.

Remarks on this clone: Germline is not matched at one junction end, which may reflect a read error. The CDR3 reads CAWSVGTGSSNEQFF. The CDR3 DNA reads as TGTGCCTGGAGTGTAGGGACAGGGTCCTCCAATGAGCAGTTCTTC. The chain has TRBV30 and TRBJ2-1, with 9 bases fitting TRBD1. CDR1 is GTSNPN, CDR2 SVGIG, per germline (reference sequence). The CDR3 has 15 residues.

The rearrangement links TRBV29-1 to TRBJ2-5; D gene uncertain. Germline CDR1 SQVTM, CDR2 ANQGSEA. The CDR3 is 12 residues long. V was trimmed by 1 base and J by 6 bases, leaving 9 bases between them. The CDR3 DNA reads TGCAGCGTTGAAGTAGGCGGAAAGACCCAGTACTTC. Protein: CSVEVGGKTQYF.

V is TRBV20-1 and J is TRBJ1-2; weak D call: TRBD1 (5 bases). The CDR3 length is 16 residues. Trimming stripped 6 bases from V and 3 bases from J, with 23 bases between. Germline values: CDR1 DFQATT, CDR2 SNEGSKA (reference sequence). CDR3 sequence: CSASLVGQGEDYGYTF. The DNA for the CDR3 is TGCAGTGCCAGTCTCGTCGGGCAGGGTGAGGACTATGGCTACACCTTC.

The J gene is TRBJ2-7, the V gene TRBV20-1; possibly TRBD1 for D (5 bases). V gave up 3 bases and J gave up 3 bases, with 6 bases separating them. Per germline, CDR1 DFQATT and CDR2 SNEGSKA (reference sequence). The CDR3 runs to 11 residues. The CDR3 sequence: CSARDIYEQYF. CDR3 bases: TGCAGTGCTAGGGACATCTACGAGCAGTACTTC.

This chain joins TRBV18 and TRBJ2-1, with TRBD1 identical over 9 bases. CDR3 size: 16 residues. Trimming cost V 5 bases and J 1 base; bases outside gene matches: 6. Germline CDR1 is KGHSH and CDR2 is LQKENI. CDR3 amino acids: CASSSWTGASYNEQFF. CDR3 sequence (DNA): TGTGCCAGCTCATCTTGGACAGGGGCGTCCTACAATGAGCAGTTCTTC.

J is TRBJ1-3 and V is TRBV29-1; D is uncertain. This CDR3 is built from 15 residues. Germline lookup yields CDR1 SQVTM and CDR2 ANQGSEA. The V end lost 7 bases, the J end lost 0 bases, and 16 bases lay between the germline ends. The DNA for the CDR3 is TGCAGCGCTATACTAGCCTCCCGCTCTGGAAACACCATATATTTT. Its protein is CSAILASRSGNTIYF. The whole variable domain, remainder taken from reference TRBV29-1 and TRBJ1-3, is SAVISQKPSRDICQRGTSLTIQCQVDSQVTMMFWYRQQPGQSLTLIATANQGSEATYESGFVIDKFPISRPNLTFSTLTVSNMSPEDSSIYLCSAILASRSGNTIYFGEGSWLTVV.

The gene calls are TRBV24-1 and TRBJ1-5, with TRBD1 identical over 8 bases. Germline V gene sequence: CDR1 KGHDR, CDR2 SFDVKD. With V trimmed by 3 bases and J by 5 bases, 2 bases remained unmatched. The CDR3 has 14 amino acids. CDR3: CATSDKDRDQPQHF. As DNA, the CDR3 is TGTGCCACCAGTGATAAGGACAGGGATCAGCCCCAGCATTTT.